This T cell receptor beta chain came from a study of blood T cell repertoires in COVID-19. The assay was immunoSEQ multiplex PCR, and TCRdb's table has in-frame clones only and misses some. Among more than 65,000 clones listed, around 85% were seen once. The sequence came from a woman aged 80 or over with active or convalescent COVID-19. Material: peripheral blood.

The CDR3 nucleotides read TGCGCCAGCAGCTTTTACGGACAGAACACTGAAGCTTTCTTT. Its protein is CASSFYGQNTEAFF. The V and J genes are TRBV5-1 and TRBJ1-1, with D possibly being TRBD1 (5 bases). Germline V gene lookup returns CDR1 SGHRS and CDR2 YFSETQ. This CDR3 region has 14 residues. Trimming took off 2 bases at V and 1 base at J, with 9 bases between the two ends. The entire variable domain, with the rest obtained from reference TRBV5-1 and TRBJ1-1, is as follows: KAGVTQTPRYLIKTRGQQVTLSCSPISGHRSVSWYQQTPGQGLQFLFEYFSETQRNKGNFPGRFSGRQFSNSRSEMNVSTLELGDSALYLCASSFYGQNTEAFFGQGTRLTVV.